The clone carrying this T cell receptor beta chain has more than one count but fewer than ten. The antigen remains unidentified. Production of TCR cDNA was by 5'RACE template switching, which also added a universal primer site and UMIs. Using its own MiXCR run on the 5' RACE reads, TCRdb lists one record per CDR3 protein. This table has about 360,000 distinct CDR3 sequences, about 6% appearing once. Germline V gene sequence: CDR1 MNHEY, CDR2 SVGEGT. V dropped 6 bases and J dropped 7; count of bases not matched to a gene: 9. The CDR3 extends over 14 amino acids. The data belong to a study of T cells after yellow fever vaccination. The wider study: It was SMART-Seq v4 Ultra Low Input that prepared the fractions with low cell numbers. General study results and limits: A secondary response was less intense yet reached its peak sooner, at day 5 versus 15. Subsequent booster samples again held most clones from primary vaccination (roughly 96% CD4, just under 90% CD8).

The material was PBMCs, obtained 5 days after the yellow fever booster vaccination. This receptor was identified in a young man who received the YFV17D yellow fever vaccine. The gene calls are TRBV6-2 or TRBV6-3 and TRBJ2-4, with 7 bases fitting TRBD1. For the CDR3, the DNA is TGTGCCAGCAGCCGAGATGAGGGGGCGAACATTCAGTACTTC. Protein sequence: CASSRDEGANIQYF.